This T cell receptor (beta chain) comes out of a study of OX40 agonist ivuxolimab in advanced cancers. This clone was found once. Its antigen is as yet unknown. The repertoire was sequenced with immunoSEQ multiplex PCR; TCRdb's copy has only in-frame clones and lacks some. Among 75,000 to 95,000 clones listed, more than 70% were seen once. Study results and limitations: Among some nonresponders, normalized T-cell clonal expansion was also low.

The germline gives CDR1 SGHNT, CDR2 YENEEA. There are 15 residues in the CDR3. V lost 5 bases to trimming and J lost 7 bases, with 18 bases between them. The sequenced sample was CD4+ or CD8+ T cells sorted from blood, obtained in a trial of the OX40 agonist ivuxolimab. This chain connects TRBV11-3 to TRBJ2-1, with D possibly matching TRBD2 (5 bases). The TCR originated in an adult with an advanced solid tumor such as melanoma, head and neck, liver or kidney cancer. The CDR3 bases are TGTGCCAGCAGCCGACTTAATTTCCCGGGGAATGAGCAGTTCTTC. Its translation is CASSRLNFPGNEQFF.